Listed below are T cell receptor beta chains from one sample, sequenced in a study of blood T cells in healthy people across ages. TCRdb re-analysed the 5' RACE reads in MiXCR, keeping a single row per CDR3 protein. The table has about 670,000 distinct CDR3 sequences, 45% to 60% seen once. Sequencing was performed on blood. Source of these receptors: a woman of 80 years or more in good health. CDR3s include the opening cysteine and the closing phenylalanine or tryptophan. The D gene is left open where the match is weak. Clone size is stated in some rows and not others, as once, few, many or a class when expanded.

NA	TRBV2	TRBJ2-7	few	CASWQGGNEQYF	TGTGCCAGCTGGCAGGGGGGGAATGAGCAGTACTTC
NA	TRBV18	TRBJ2-3	many	CASSPSADNTDTQYF	TGTGCCAGCTCACCATCGGCAGACAACACAGATACGCAGTATTTT
TRBD1	TRBV5-1	TRBJ1-2	few	CASSATGNGGYTF	TGCGCCAGCAGCGCGACAGGGAATGGGGGCTACACCTTC
TRBD1	TRBV5-1	TRBJ1-5	NA	CASSPWTGGAQPQHF	TGCGCCAGCAGCCCATGGACAGGGGGGGCTCAGCCCCAGCATTTT
NA	TRBV13	TRBJ2-1	NA	CASSLRGTSQHDEQFF	TGTGCCAGCAGCTTACGGGGGACTTCCCAGCATGATGAGCAGTTCTTC
NA	TRBV6-5	TRBJ2-7	NA	CASSSLIGGKRAYEQYF	TGTGCCAGCAGTTCTCTTATTGGGGGTAAGAGGGCCTACGAGCAGTACTTC
NA	TRBV7-9	TRBJ2-1	many	CASTPYNEQFF	TGTGCCAGCACCCCTTACAATGAGCAGTTCTTC
TRBD1	TRBV12-3/TRBV12-4	TRBJ1-4	NA	CASTLGQGGEKLFF	TGTGCCAGCACCCTTGGACAGGGCGGGGAAAAACTGTTTTTT
NA	TRBV9	TRBJ2-5	once	CASSVVAGTYNEQYF	TGTGCCAGCAGCGTAGTCGCGGGAACCTACAATGAGCAGTACTTC
TRBD1	TRBV6-6	TRBJ1-1	NA	CASSQTTGSSPAFF	TGTGCCAGCAGCCAGACGACAGGGTCTTCTCCTGCTTTCTTT
NA	TRBV7-2	TRBJ2-7	NA	CASSPSGGASPYEQYF	TGTGCCAGCAGCCCTAGTGGGGGGGCTTCTCCCTACGAGCAGTACTTC
NA	TRBV29-1	TRBJ2-1	many	CSVDTGSPRDSKSSYNEQFF	TGCAGCGTTGACACTGGGAGCCCCCGGGACTCAAAAAGCTCCTACAATGAGCAGTTCTTC
NA	TRBV20-1	TRBJ2-7	many	CSARELEQYF	TGCAGCGCCCGGGAGCTCGAGCAGTACTTC
TRBD1	TRBV2	TRBJ2-1	NA	CASSLDRLETQFF	TGTGCCAGCAGTTTGGACAGGCTGGAGACCCAGTTCTTC
NA	TRBV29-1	TRBJ2-1	NA	CSVVGRGYNEQFF	TGCAGCGTTGTCGGCCGGGGGTACAATGAGCAGTTCTTC
NA	TRBV12-3/TRBV12-4	TRBJ2-3	NA	CASSPARLSTDTQYF	TGTGCCAGCAGTCCAGCTAGATTGTCCACAGATACGCAGTATTTT
NA	TRBV4-1	TRBJ2-7	NA	CASSQAARYEQYF	TGCGCCAGCAGCCAAGCAGCCCGGTACGAGCAGTACTTC
TRBD1	TRBV20-1	TRBJ2-5	many	CSAGQGLGETQYF	TGCAGTGCGGGACAGGGTTTGGGCGAGACCCAGTACTTC
TRBD1	TRBV6-5	TRBJ2-4	NA	CAGSRLPGQGDIQYF	TGTGCCGGCAGCCGCCTCCCGGGACAGGGAGACATTCAGTACTTC
NA	TRBV2	TRBJ2-1	many	CASSTLLSSYNEQFF	TGTGCCAGCTCAACCCTCCTGAGCTCCTACAATGAGCAGTTCTTC
TRBD2	TRBV7-9	TRBJ2-1	many	CASSVLGLAGKGAYNEQFF	TGTGCCAGCAGCGTATTGGGACTAGCGGGCAAGGGGGCCTACAATGAGCAGTTCTTC
NA	TRBV19	TRBJ2-5	few	CASTQVGQETQYF	TGTGCCAGTACTCAGGTGGGTCAAGAGACCCAGTACTTC
NA	TRBV28	TRBJ2-5	many	CASSLWGREETQYF	TGTGCCAGCAGTTTATGGGGCAGGGAGGAGACCCAGTACTTC
NA	TRBV27	TRBJ2-7	NA	CASSLYGTVNTYEQYF	TGTGCCAGCAGTTTATACGGTACGGTGAACACCTACGAGCAGTACTTC
TRBD2	TRBV3-1	TRBJ2-4	NA	CASSSGLAGLAKNIQYF	TGTGCCAGCAGCTCGGGACTAGCGGGACTAGCCAAAAACATTCAGTACTTC
TRBD2	TRBV3-1	TRBJ2-1	NA	CASRESGRGNEQFF	TGTGCCAGCAGGGAGAGCGGGAGGGGTAATGAGCAGTTCTTC
TRBD1	TRBV20-1	TRBJ2-3	many	CSAPDRRTGGTDTQYF	TGCAGTGCTCCAGACAGGAGGACAGGGGGCACAGATACGCAGTATTTT
NA	TRBV10-3	TRBJ1-5	NA	CAISEFSSGTNQPQHF	TGTGCCATCAGTGAGTTCTCGTCCGGGACTAATCAGCCCCAGCATTTT
TRBD1	TRBV29-1	TRBJ2-5	NA	CSVDGTGARETQYF	TGCAGCGTCGACGGGACAGGGGCGAGGGAGACCCAGTACTTC
TRBD1	TRBV12-3/TRBV12-4	TRBJ2-2	few	CASSSGTGGPSWAGELFF	TGTGCCAGCAGTTCCGGGACAGGGGGCCCCAGTTGGGCCGGGGAGCTGTTTTTT
TRBD1	TRBV7-2	TRBJ2-7	once	CASSNLDRGPDYEQYF	TGTGCCAGCAGCAATTTGGACAGGGGGCCAGACTACGAGCAGTACTTC
NA	TRBV5-1	TRBJ2-1	NA	CASSFPRECNEQFF	TGCGCCAGCAGCTTCCCGAGAGAGTGCAATGAGCAGTTCTTC
TRBD1	TRBV4-2	TRBJ2-1	many	CASSQVVAGTGQFF	TGTGCCAGCAGCCAAGTAGTCGCCGGGACAGGGCAGTTCTTC
NA	TRBV9	TRBJ2-3	many	CASSVEVSSTDTQYF	TGTGCCAGCAGCGTCGAGGTATCTAGCACAGATACGCAGTATTTT
NA	TRBV24-1	TRBJ2-3	many	CATSDFGWGDPDTQYF	TGTGCCACCAGTGATTTCGGGTGGGGGGACCCAGATACGCAGTATTTT
NA	TRBV5-1	TRBJ2-5	few	CAVSDDQETQYF	TGCGCCGTATCGGACGACCAAGAGACCCAGTACTTC
TRBD1	TRBV9	TRBJ1-2	NA	CAGSVRDRDPYGYTF	TGTGCCGGCAGCGTGAGGGACAGGGACCCCTATGGCTACACCTTC
TRBD1	TRBV20-1	TRBJ1-1	NA	CSALDRVNTEAFF	TGCAGTGCTCTGGACAGGGTCAACACTGAAGCTTTCTTT
TRBD1	TRBV12-3/TRBV12-4	TRBJ1-5	few	CASSFRTGSNQPQHF	TGTGCCAGCAGTTTTCGGACAGGAAGCAATCAGCCCCAGCATTTT
NA	TRBV6-5	TRBJ1-6	many	CASSYLDGGRSPLHF	TGTGCCAGCAGTTATTTGGATGGGGGAAGATCACCCCTCCACTTT
NA	TRBV4-1	TRBJ2-3	many	CASSQRPAGITDTQYF	TGCGCCAGCAGCCAACGCCCGGCGGGAATAACAGATACGCAGTATTTT
NA	TRBV10-1	TRBJ2-3	many	CASSEIAGLRADTQYF	TGCGCCAGCAGTGAAATCGCGGGACTCCGGGCAGATACGCAGTATTTT
NA	TRBV4-1	TRBJ2-5	NA	CASSQAQAATQYF	TGCGCCAGCAGCCAAGCGCAGGCGGCGACCCAGTACTTC
NA	TRBV28	TRBJ2-1	many	CASSFMTPGYNEQFF	TGTGCCAGCAGTTTTATGACTCCTGGCTACAATGAGCAGTTCTTC
TRBD2	TRBV6-5	TRBJ2-7	NA	CASSYTLTSGSSYEQYF	TGTGCCAGCAGTTACACCCTGACTAGCGGATCCTCTTACGAGCAGTACTTC
NA	TRBV7-9	TRBJ2-6	NA	CASSLVRDSGANVLTF	TGTGCCAGCAGCTTAGTTCGTGACTCTGGGGCCAACGTCCTGACTTTC